The TCR beta chain under discussion was sequenced for a study of blood T cell repertoires in COVID-19. Overall study context: T cells, B-cell-depleted T cells, or PBMCs supplied cDNA or gDNA.

This clone was detected only once. Germline loops: CDR1 GTSNPN, CDR2 SVGIG (reference sequence). The CDR3 has 13 residues. Trimming left V 4 bases short and J 6 bases short, with 15 bases between. Sequencing was performed with immunoSEQ multiplex PCR; in TCRdb, only in-frame clones are kept and a portion is missing. The sample includes around 260,000 clones, about 89% of them seen just once. The sample taken for sequencing was peripheral blood. The sequence derives from a man aged 40-49 years who had recovered from COVID-19. The chain carries TRBV30 and TRBJ1-2; D may be TRBD1 (6 bases). This chain's CDR3 is CAWTIGGGHGYTF. The DNA for the CDR3 is TGTGCCTGGACCATAGGGGGGGGCCATGGCTACACCTTC. Variable domain in full (rest from reference TRBV30 and TRBJ1-2): SQTIHQWPATLVQPVGSPLSLECTVEGTSNPNLYWYRQAAGRGLQLLFYSVGIGQISSEVPQNLSASRPQDRQFILSSKKLLLSDSGFYLCAWTIGGGHGYTFGSGTRLTVV.